This is a list of T cell receptor beta chains from one sample in a study of T cell clonotyping in hematopoietic cell transplantation. Data came from immunoSEQ multiplex PCR; TCRdb stores just in-frame clones and leaves some out. The table includes tens of thousands of clones, roughly 85% detected once. The source material was peripheral blood mononuclear cells, sampled before stem cell transplant. Every receptor here comes from a man between 60 and 70 years old with acute myeloid leukemia. Some clones in this sample may be carry-over from other donors' samples. Both conserved end residues are part of each CDR3. D genes are given only for firm matches. Rows give clone size only sometimes, using once, few, many, or a class for an expanded clone.

D gene,V gene,clone size,J gene,CDR3 DNA,CDR3 protein
.,TRBV11-2,.,TRBJ1-4,TGTGCCAGCAGCACCAGGGGAATAGCTGAAAAACTGTTTTTT,CASSTRGIAEKLFF
.,TRBV28,once,TRBJ1-2,TGTGCCAGCAGGGCACAGGGCGGAGGAGGCTACACCTTC,CASRAQGGGGYTF
.,TRBV19,.,TRBJ1-6,TGTGCCAGTAGTATTATCCAGAATAATTCACCCCTCCACTTT,CASSIIQNNSPLHF
TRBD1,TRBV19,once,TRBJ1-1,TGTGCCAGTAGTGTAGGGGGCGGCACTGAAGCTTTCTTT,CASSVGGGTEAFF
.,TRBV11-2,.,TRBJ2-7,TGTGCCAGCAGCTTAGGGACAGAGGCCGCCTACGAGCAGTACTTC,CASSLGTEAAYEQYF
.,TRBV29-1,.,TRBJ1-1,TGCAGCGCTGGACAGCTGAACACTGAAGCTTTCTTT,CSAGQLNTEAFF
TRBD1,TRBV6-5,.,TRBJ2-2,TGTGCCAGCAGGACGGGACAGGACACCGGGGAGCTGTTTTTT,CASRTGQDTGELFF
.,TRBV9,.,TRBJ2-5,TGTGCCAGCAGCGGAGTGCCCAGGGAAGAGACCCAGTACTTC,CASSGVPREETQYF
.,TRBV20-1,.,TRBJ1-2,TGCAGTGCACACAAGAACTATGGCTACACCTTC,CSAHKNYGYTF
.,TRBV9,once,TRBJ2-7,TGTGCCAGCAGCGTAGACGGACAATCCCCTTCCTACGAGCAGTACTTC,CASSVDGQSPSYEQYF
.,TRBV9,few,TRBJ1-3,TGTGCCAGCAGCGCCGGACACGAACTCTCTGGAAACACCATATATTTT,CASSAGHELSGNTIYF
.,TRBV4-3,.,TRBJ1-2,TGCGCCAGCAGCCAAGATCTGGCGGGTCACTATGGCTACACCTTC,CASSQDLAGHYGYTF
.,TRBV30,.,TRBJ1-5,TGTGCCGTAGCGGGTAGGGGCCATCAGCCCCAGCATTTT,CAVAGRGHQPQHF
.,TRBV4-2,.,TRBJ1-6,TGTGCCAGCAGCCAAGGAAAGGCCCCCACCCAGGGTCGGTACTCACCCCTCCACTTT,CASSQGKAPTQGRYSPLHF
.,TRBV7-3,.,TRBJ2-5,TGTGCCAGCAGCTTATTTGGGGGCGGGTTGGAGGTCCAGTACTTC,CASSLFGGGLEVQYF
.,TRBV6-5,.,TRBJ1-1,TGTGCCAGCAGTTACTCGGGCAGGGTTATACACACTGAAGCTTTCTTT,CASSYSGRVIHTEAFF
.,TRBV29-1,.,TRBJ2-5,TGCAGCGTTCAACAGACATTCCAAGAGACCCAGTACTTC,CSVQQTFQETQYF
TRBD1,TRBV19,.,TRBJ2-7,TGTGCTAGTAGTCCGGGACAGGCCTCCTCCTACGAGCAGTACTTC,CASSPGQASSYEQYF
.,TRBV6-1,.,TRBJ2-7,TGTGCCAGCAGTGAAGGACCCTCCCGACCCTACGAGCAGTACTTC,CASSEGPSRPYEQYF
TRBD1,TRBV30,.,TRBJ1-2,TGTGCCTGGAGTCAATCTGGGGAACGGGGACAGAACACCTTC,CAWSQSGERGQNTF
.,TRBV6-5,once,TRBJ2-3,TGTGCCAGCAGTCCCCGGGGGGCCACAGATACGCAGTATTTT,CASSPRGATDTQYF
.,TRBV2,few,TRBJ2-4,TGTGCCAGCAGTGTTGGCGGCCCGCCGAAAAACATTCAGTACTTC,CASSVGGPPKNIQYF
TRBD1,TRBV6-5,.,TRBJ1-4,TGTGCCAGCAGTGGAAGACAGGGCCGAGGTGAAAAACTGTTTTTT,CASSGRQGRGEKLFF
.,TRBV13,.,TRBJ2-7,TGTGCCAGCAGCAACCGGGACATAGCCTACGAGCAGTACTTC,CASSNRDIAYEQYF
.,TRBV27,.,TRBJ2-7,TGTGCCAGCAGTTTAGACGGGATCTACGAGCAGTACTTC,CASSLDGIYEQYF
TRBD2,TRBV10-3,.,TRBJ2-3,TGTGCCATCACCCAGGCGGGAGTCCGGACAGATACGCAGTATTTT,CAITQAGVRTDTQYF
.,TRBV9,.,TRBJ2-3,TGTGCCAGCAGCGTTGACTGGGGTACGCAGTATTTT,CASSVDWGTQYF
.,TRBV7-9,once,TRBJ2-5,TGTGCCAGCAGCCACAGGGAAGAGACCCAGTACTTC,CASSHREETQYF
.,TRBV5-1,.,TRBJ1-2,TGCGCCAGCAGCTTGGTTTCAACAGTCCTCTATGGCTACACCTTC,CASSLVSTVLYGYTF
TRBD1,TRBV2,.,TRBJ1-4,TGTGCCAGCAGTCCCCAGACAGGGGGCGTAGAAAAACTGTTTTTT,CASSPQTGGVEKLFF
TRBD2,TRBV19,.,TRBJ2-7,TGTGCCAGTAGAACAACTAGCGGGGGGGCCTACGAGCAGTACTTC,CASRTTSGGAYEQYF
.,TRBV9,.,TRBJ1-1,TGTGCCAGCAGCGTAGATTTGGTGAGCACTGAAGCTTTCTTT,CASSVDLVSTEAFF
.,TRBV6-1,.,TRBJ2-5,TGTGCCAGCAGTGGGGGTTGGGGGGCCCAAGAGACCCAGTACTTC,CASSGGWGAQETQYF
.,TRBV6-5,.,TRBJ2-3,TGTGCCAGCAGTTACCTAGCGACAGGGCCCACAGATACGCAGTATTTT,CASSYLATGPTDTQYF
TRBD1,TRBV29-1,.,TRBJ1-1,TGCAGCGCCCTAGGAACTGAGGACAGGGGGTTCACTGAAGCTTTCTTT,CSALGTEDRGFTEAFF
.,TRBV5-8,.,TRBJ1-2,TGTGCCAGCAGCTGGGCCCTGACAGGAACCTATGGCTACACCTTC,CASSWALTGTYGYTF
TRBD2,TRBV7-9,.,TRBJ2-2,TGTGCCAGCAGGGCCGGGGGGGCGGTGAACACCGGGGAGCTGTTTTTT,CASRAGGAVNTGELFF
TRBD2,TRBV5-1,once,TRBJ2-5,TGCGCCAGCACCCCTCCCCTAGCGGGTGAAGAGACCCAGTACTTC,CASTPPLAGEETQYF
TRBD1,TRBV9,.,TRBJ2-7,TGTGCCAGCAGCGAGGGGCTGGACAGGGCCTACCACGAGCAGTACTTC,CASSEGLDRAYHEQYF
TRBD2,TRBV6-6,.,TRBJ2-3,TGTGCCAGCAGTTACCGGGGGGGACTAGCCACAGATACGCAGTATTTT,CASSYRGGLATDTQYF
.,TRBV4-1,.,TRBJ1-5,TGCGCCAGCAGCTCGACAGAGGGTCAGCCCCAGCATTTT,CASSSTEGQPQHF
TRBD1,TRBV10-1,few,TRBJ1-1,TGCGCCAGCAGTGAGTTGACAGGGATGGGTGGAATAAACACTGAAGCTTTCTTT,CASSELTGMGGINTEAFF
.,TRBV6-7,once,TRBJ1-4,TGTGCCAGCAGTTACGCAAGGGGCAGGGACGAGTTGTATGAAAAACTGTTTTTT,CASSYARGRDELYEKLFF
TRBD1,TRBV2,.,TRBJ1-6,TGTGCCAGCAGGAGACAGGGGCCCAATTCACCCCTCCACTTT,CASRRQGPNSPLHF
.,TRBV5-1,few,TRBJ1-4,TGCGCCAGCAGCTTGGGGCCAAATGAAAAACTGTTTTTT,CASSLGPNEKLFF
TRBD2,TRBV5-6,.,TRBJ2-1,TGTGCCAGCAGCCGGCAGGCACTAGCGGGGGGAATGCAGTTCTTC,CASSRQALAGGMQFF
TRBD1,TRBV19,.,TRBJ1-5,TGTGCCAGTAGTATTGGGACAGGGAGGGACAATCAGCCCCAGCATTTT,CASSIGTGRDNQPQHF
TRBD1,TRBV7-9,.,TRBJ2-7,TGTGCCAGCCAGGAAACAGGGGGGTCCTACGAGCAGTACTTC,CASQETGGSYEQYF